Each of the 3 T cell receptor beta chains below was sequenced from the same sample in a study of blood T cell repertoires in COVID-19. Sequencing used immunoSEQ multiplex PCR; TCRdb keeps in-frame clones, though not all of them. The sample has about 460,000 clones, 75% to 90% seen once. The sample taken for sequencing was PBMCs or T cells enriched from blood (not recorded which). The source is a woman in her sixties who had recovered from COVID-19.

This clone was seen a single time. The CDR3 region has the DNA TGTGCCAGCAGTCCCCACCGGGACAGGGGTTACGGAAACACCATATATTTT. Residues: CASSPHRDRGYGNTIYF. The chain uses TRBV28 and TRBJ1-3; 10 positions match TRBD1. This CDR3 has 17 amino acids. CDR1 is MDHEN and CDR2 is SYDVKM in the germline V gene. The ends lost 5 bases at V and 4 bases at J; junction bases unmatched: 11.

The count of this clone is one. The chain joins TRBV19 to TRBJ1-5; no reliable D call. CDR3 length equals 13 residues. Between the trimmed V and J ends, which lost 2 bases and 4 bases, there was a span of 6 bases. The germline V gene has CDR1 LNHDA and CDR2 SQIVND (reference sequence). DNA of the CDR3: TGTGCCAGTAGTATACAGGTAAATCAGCCCCAGCATTTT. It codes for CASSIQVNQPQHF.

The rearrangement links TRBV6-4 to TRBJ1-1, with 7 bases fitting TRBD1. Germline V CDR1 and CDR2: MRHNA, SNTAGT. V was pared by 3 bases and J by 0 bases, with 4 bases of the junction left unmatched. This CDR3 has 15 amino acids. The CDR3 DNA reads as TGTGCCAGCAGTGAAATGGACAGGTTGAACACTGAAGCTTTCTTT. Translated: CASSEMDRLNTEAFF.